This TCR beta chain emerged from a study of preoperative IRX-2 immunotherapy in early breast cancer. The treatment denotes: preoperative locoregional IRX-2 cytokine immunotherapy. This phase Ib study tested locoregional IRX-2 cytokine immunotherapy given before surgery. Only in-frame clones appear in the TCRdb table, and some are missing; sequencing was by immunoSEQ multiplex PCR. The sample lists about 62,000 clones, approximately 93% occurring once. The CDR3 has 15 residues. V dropped 3 bases and J dropped 4; count of bases not matched to a gene: 6. Germline V gives CDR1 KGHSH, CDR2 LQKENI. The count of this clone is one. Additional DNA sequences in this sample encode the identical CDR3.

The chain combines TRBV18 with TRBJ1-2, with 9 bases that match TRBD1. The TCR was taken from a human donor with breast cancer. The biological material was taken from a patient treated with IRX-2 immunotherapy. The CDR3 sequence is CASSPGQGFFYGYTF. DNA of the CDR3: TGTGCCAGCTCACCTGGACAGGGGTTTTTCTATGGCTACACCTTC. Filled out from reference TRBV18 and TRBJ1-2, the complete variable domain reads NAGVMQNPRHLVRRRGQEARLRCSPMKGHSHVYWYRQLPEEGLKFMVYLQKENIIDESGMPKERFSAEFPKEGPSILRIQQVVRGDSAAYFCASSPGQGFFYGYTFGSGTRLTVV.